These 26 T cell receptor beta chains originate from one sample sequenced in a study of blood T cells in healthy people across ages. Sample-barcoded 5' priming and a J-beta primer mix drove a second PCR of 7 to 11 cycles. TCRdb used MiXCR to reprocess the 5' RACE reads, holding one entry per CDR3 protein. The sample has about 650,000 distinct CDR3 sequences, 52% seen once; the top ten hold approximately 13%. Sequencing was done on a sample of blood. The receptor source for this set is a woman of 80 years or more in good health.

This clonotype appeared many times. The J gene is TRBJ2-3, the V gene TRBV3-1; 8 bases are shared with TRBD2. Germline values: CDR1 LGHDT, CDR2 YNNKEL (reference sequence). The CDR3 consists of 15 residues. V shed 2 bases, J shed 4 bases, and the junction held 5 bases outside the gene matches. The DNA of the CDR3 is TGTGCCAGCAGCCAAAGGACTAGCAGGTCAGATACGCAGTATTTT. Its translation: CASSQRTSRSDTQYF.

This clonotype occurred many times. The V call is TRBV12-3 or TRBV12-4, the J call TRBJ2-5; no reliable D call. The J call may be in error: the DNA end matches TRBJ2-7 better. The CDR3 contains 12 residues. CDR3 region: CASSLGWDEQYF. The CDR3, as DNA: TGTGCCAGCAGTTTAGGGTGGGACGAGCAGTACTTC.

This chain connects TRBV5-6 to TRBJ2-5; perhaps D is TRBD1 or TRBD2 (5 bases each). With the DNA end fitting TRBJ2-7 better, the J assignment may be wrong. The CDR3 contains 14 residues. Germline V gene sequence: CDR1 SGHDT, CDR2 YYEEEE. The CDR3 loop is CASSFRLGEYEQYF. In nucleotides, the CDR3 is TGTGCCAGCAGCTTCCGCTTGGGGGAGTACGAGCAGTACTTC.

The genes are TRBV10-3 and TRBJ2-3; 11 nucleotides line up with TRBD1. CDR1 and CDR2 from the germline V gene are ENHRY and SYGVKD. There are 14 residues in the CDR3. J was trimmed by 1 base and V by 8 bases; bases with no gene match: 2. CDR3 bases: TGTGCCATCGGGACAGGGGGTGGCACAGATACGCAGTATTTT. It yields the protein CAIGTGGGTDTQYF.

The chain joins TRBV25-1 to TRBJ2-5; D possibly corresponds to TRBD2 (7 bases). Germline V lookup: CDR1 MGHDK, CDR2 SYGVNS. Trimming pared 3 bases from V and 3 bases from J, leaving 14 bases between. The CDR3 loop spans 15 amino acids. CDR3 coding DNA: TGTGCCAGCAGTGAGGTCACAGGGAGGGAAGAGACCCAGTACTTC. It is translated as CASSEVTGREETQYF. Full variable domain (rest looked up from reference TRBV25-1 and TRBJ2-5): EADIYQTPRYLVIGTGKKITLECSQTMGHDKMYWYQQDPGMELHLIHYSYGVNSTEKGDLSSESTVSRIRTEHFPLTLESARPSHTSQYLCASSEVTGREETQYFGPGTRLLVL.

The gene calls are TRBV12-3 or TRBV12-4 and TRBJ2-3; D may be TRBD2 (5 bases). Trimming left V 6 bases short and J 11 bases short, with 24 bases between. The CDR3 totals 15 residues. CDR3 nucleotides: TGTGCCAGCAGCCTGAGATATAGCGATCCAGAGATGCAGTATTTT. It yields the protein CASSLRYSDPEMQYF.

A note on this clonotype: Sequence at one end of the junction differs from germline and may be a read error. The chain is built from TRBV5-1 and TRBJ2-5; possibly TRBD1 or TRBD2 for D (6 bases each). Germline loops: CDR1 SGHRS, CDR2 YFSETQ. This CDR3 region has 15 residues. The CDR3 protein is CAGSLVLGGKETQYF. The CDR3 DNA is TGCGCCGGCAGCTTGGTATTAGGGGGGAAAGAGACCCAGTACTTC.

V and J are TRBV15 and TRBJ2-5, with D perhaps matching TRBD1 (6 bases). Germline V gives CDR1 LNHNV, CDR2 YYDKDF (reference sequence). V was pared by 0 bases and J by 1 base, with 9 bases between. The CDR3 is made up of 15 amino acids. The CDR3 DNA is TGTGCCACCAGCAGAGATACAGGGATCCAAGAGACCCAGTACTTC. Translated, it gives CATSRDTGIQETQYF.

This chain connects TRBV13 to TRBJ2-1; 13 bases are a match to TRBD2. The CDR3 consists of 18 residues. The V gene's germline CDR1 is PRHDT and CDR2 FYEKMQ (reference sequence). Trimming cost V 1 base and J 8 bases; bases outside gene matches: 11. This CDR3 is CASSLVPATSGRSDEQFF. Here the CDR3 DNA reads TGTGCCAGCAGCTTAGTCCCCGCGACTAGCGGGAGGAGTGATGAGCAGTTCTTC.

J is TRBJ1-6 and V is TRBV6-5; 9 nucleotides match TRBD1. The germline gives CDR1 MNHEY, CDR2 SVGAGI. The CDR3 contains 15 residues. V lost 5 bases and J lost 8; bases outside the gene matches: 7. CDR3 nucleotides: TGTGCCAGCAGTCCCCGAGACAGGGGGGATTCACCCCTCCACTTT. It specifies CASSPRDRGDSPLHF.

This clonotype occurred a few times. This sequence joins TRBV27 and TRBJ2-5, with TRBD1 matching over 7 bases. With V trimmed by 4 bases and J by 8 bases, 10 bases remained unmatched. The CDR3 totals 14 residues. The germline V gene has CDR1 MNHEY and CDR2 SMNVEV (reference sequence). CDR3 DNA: TGTGCCAGCAGTTCGTTAGGGGGCAGCGGTACCCAGTACTTC. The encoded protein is CASSSLGGSGTQYF.

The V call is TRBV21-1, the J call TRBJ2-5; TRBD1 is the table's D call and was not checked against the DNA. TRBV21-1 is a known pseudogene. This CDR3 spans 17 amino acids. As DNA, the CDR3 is TGTGCCAACAGCAAAGCAGCCCGGGACAGGGACGTAGAGACCCAGTACTTC. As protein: CANSKAARDRDVETQYF.

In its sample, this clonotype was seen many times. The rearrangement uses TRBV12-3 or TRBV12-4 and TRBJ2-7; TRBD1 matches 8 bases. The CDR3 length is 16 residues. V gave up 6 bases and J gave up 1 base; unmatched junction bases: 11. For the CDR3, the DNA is TGTGCCAGCAGGTATACAGGGGGAAGTCGGTCCTACGAGCAGTACTTC. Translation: CASRYTGGSRSYEQYF.

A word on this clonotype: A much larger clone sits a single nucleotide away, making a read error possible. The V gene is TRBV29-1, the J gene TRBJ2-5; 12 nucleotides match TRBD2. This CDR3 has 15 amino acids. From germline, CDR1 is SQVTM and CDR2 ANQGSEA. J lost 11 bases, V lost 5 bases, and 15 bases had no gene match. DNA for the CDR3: TGCAGCGTTCCTAAGACTAGCGGGGGAAACAATGAGCAGTACTTC. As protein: CSVPKTSGGNNEQYF.

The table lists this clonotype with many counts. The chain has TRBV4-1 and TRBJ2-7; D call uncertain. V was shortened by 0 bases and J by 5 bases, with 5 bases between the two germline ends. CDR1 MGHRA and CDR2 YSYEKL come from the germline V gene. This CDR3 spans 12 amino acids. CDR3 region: CASSQDGNEQYF. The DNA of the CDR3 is TGCGCCAGCAGCCAAGATGGCAACGAGCAGTACTTC.

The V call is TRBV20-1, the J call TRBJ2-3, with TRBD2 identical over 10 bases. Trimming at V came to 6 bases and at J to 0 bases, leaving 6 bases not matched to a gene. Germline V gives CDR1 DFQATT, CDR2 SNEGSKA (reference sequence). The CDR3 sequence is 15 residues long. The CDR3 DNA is TGCAGTGCGTATAGCGGGGGGCCTAGCACAGATACGCAGTATTTT. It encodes CSAYSGGPSTDTQYF.

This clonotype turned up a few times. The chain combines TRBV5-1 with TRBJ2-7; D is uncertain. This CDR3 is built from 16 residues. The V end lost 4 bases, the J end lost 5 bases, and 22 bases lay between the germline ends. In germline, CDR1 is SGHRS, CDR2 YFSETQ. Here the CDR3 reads CASSPGPERIFHEQYF. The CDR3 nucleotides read TGCGCCAGCAGCCCGGGCCCTGAAAGGATTTTCCACGAGCAGTACTTC.

CDR3 protein: CASSYSVNQPQHF. CDR3 nucleotide sequence: TGTGCCAGCAGTTACAGCGTCAATCAGCCCCAGCATTTT. V gene TRBV6-2 or TRBV6-3 combines with J gene TRBJ1-5; D remains unclear. Germline V gives CDR1 MNHEY, CDR2 SVGEGT. The CDR3 runs to 13 residues. Trimming stripped 2 bases from V and 3 bases from J, with 5 bases between.

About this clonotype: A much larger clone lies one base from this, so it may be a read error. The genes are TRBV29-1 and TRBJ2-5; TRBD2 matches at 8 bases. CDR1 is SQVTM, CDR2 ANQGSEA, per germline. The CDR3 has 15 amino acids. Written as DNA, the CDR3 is TGCAGTCTTGGCCGGGATACTAGCGGCTACAATGAGCAGTACTTC. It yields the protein CSLGRDTSGYNEQYF.

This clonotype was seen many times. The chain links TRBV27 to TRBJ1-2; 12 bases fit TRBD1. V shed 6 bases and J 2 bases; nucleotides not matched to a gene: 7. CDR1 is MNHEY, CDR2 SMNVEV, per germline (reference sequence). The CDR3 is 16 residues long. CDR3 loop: CASRPGQGAQNYGYTF. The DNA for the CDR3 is TGTGCCAGCAGGCCGGGACAGGGGGCGCAGAACTATGGCTACACCTTC.

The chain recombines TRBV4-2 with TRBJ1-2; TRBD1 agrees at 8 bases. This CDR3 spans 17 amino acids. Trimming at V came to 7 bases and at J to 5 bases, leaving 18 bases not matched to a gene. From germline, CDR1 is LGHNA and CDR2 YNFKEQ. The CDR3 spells CASTAQGAVHYGYGYTF. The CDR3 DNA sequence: TGTGCCAGCACCGCTCAGGGGGCAGTCCATTACGGGTATGGCTACACCTTC.

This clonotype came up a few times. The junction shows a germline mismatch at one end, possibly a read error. The CDR3 protein is CASRAGGLNTEAFF. The DNA of the CDR3 is TGCGCCAGCAGGGCAGGGGGCCTGAACACTGAAGCTTTTTTT. The V gene is TRBV5-1, the J gene TRBJ1-1; TRBD1 aligns across 8 bases. Germline V CDR1 and CDR2: SGHRS, YFSETQ. The CDR3 has 14 residues.

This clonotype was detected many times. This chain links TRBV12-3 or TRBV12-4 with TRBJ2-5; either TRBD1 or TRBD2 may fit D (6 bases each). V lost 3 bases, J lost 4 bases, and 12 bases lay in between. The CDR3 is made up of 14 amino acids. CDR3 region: CASSFLGGGETQYF. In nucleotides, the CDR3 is TGTGCCAGCAGTTTTCTAGGGGGAGGAGAGACCCAGTACTTC.

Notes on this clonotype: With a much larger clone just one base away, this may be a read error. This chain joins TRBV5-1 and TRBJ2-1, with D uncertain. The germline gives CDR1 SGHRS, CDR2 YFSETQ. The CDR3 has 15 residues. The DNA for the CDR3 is TGCGCCAGCAGGTTGGACGGCGGATCCTACACTGAGCAGTTCTTC. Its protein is CASRLDGGSYTEQFF.

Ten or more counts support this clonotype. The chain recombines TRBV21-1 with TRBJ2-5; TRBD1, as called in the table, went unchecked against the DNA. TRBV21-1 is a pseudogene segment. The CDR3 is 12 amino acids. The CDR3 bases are TGTGCCAGCGGGGGGGAATTGGAGACCCAGTACTTC. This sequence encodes CASGGELETQYF.

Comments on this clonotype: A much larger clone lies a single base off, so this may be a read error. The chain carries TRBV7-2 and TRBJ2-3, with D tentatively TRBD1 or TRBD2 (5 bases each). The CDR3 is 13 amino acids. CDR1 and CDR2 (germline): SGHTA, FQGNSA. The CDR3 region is CASGLLRGNTQYF. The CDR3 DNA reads TGTGCCAGCGGCTTATTGAGGGGAAATACGCAGTATTTT.